The 18 T cell receptor beta chains in this list originate from one sample, sequenced in a study of cytomegalovirus exposure and HLA in healthy donors. The PCR used 60 Vbeta and 13 Jbeta primers. Produced via immunoSEQ multiplex PCR; TCRdb's table is partial and in-frame only. The repertoire includes around 150,000 clones, roughly 73% of them detected once, and more than 1.1% sits in the top ten. The specimen sequenced was PBMCs. Source of these receptors: a woman aged 25-40 years in good health and CMV-seronegative.

The chain carries TRBV7-2 and TRBJ2-3; a possible D gene is TRBD2 (5 bases). CDR3 size: 15 residues. Germline V lookup: CDR1 SGHTA, CDR2 FQGNSA. With 2 bases removed from V and 4 bases from J, the gap between germline ends came to 13 bases. The CDR3 region has the DNA TGTGCCAGCAGCTTACCAAGAGGGCCCTCAGATACGCAGTATTTT. Translating it yields CASSLPRGPSDTQYF.

This rearrangement joins TRBV30 to TRBJ2-7; tentative D call: TRBD1 (5 bases). V was pared by 0 bases and J by 2 bases, with 8 bases between. The V gene's germline CDR1 is GTSNPN and CDR2 SVGIG (reference sequence). There are 13 residues in the CDR3. The CDR3 loop reads CAWSVRETYEQYF. The CDR3 DNA sequence: TGTGCCTGGAGTGTCAGGGAAACCTACGAGCAGTACTTC.

The rearrangement uses TRBV2 and TRBJ1-6, with D perhaps TRBD1 (6 bases). CDR1 and CDR2 from the germline V gene are SNHLY and FYNNEI. The CDR3 loop spans 14 amino acids. Trimming stripped 9 bases from V and 10 bases from J, with 19 bases between. The DNA for the CDR3 is TGTGCCAGAACCCGGGCAGGGGCGGAATCACCCCTCCACTTT. Protein product: CARTRAGAESPLHF.

The rearrangement uses TRBV7-2 and TRBJ2-7, with 13 bases lining up with TRBD2. J was trimmed by 6 bases and V by 6 bases; bases with no gene match: 11. Germline V gives CDR1 SGHTA, CDR2 FQGNSA. This CDR3 is built from 16 residues. CDR3 protein: CASRSGTSGVSGEQYF. The CDR3 DNA reads TGTGCCAGCAGATCCGGGACTAGCGGGGTATCAGGCGAGCAGTACTTC.

The V call is TRBV7-9, the J call TRBJ2-1; D is ambiguous. The CDR3 sequence is 12 residues long. Germline V gene sequence: CDR1 SEHNR, CDR2 FQNEAQ (reference sequence). Trimming took off 4 bases at V and 3 bases at J, with 4 bases between the two ends. The CDR3 coding sequence is TGTGCCAGCAGCTCACACTACAATGAGCAGTTCTTC. Translated: CASSSHYNEQFF.

This clone was seen a handful of times. The chain links TRBV2 to TRBJ2-5; TRBD2 agrees at 11 bases. V dropped 8 bases and J dropped 3; count of bases not matched to a gene: 8. CDR1 and CDR2 from the germline V gene are SNHLY and FYNNEI. This CDR3 comprises 15 residues. The CDR3 DNA reads TGTGCCAGCTCCGTAGCGGGGGGGCACGAAGAGACCCAGTACTTC. As protein: CASSVAGGHEETQYF.

This clone showed up just a few times. The rearrangement links TRBV28 to TRBJ2-5, with D possibly being TRBD2 (5 bases). V was clipped by 2 bases and J by 5 bases, with 12 bases between them. Germline-derived CDR1 and CDR2 are MDHEN and SYDVKM. This CDR3 contains 14 residues. As DNA, the CDR3 is TGTGCCAGCAGTTTAGGGAGATTGGGGGAGACCCAGTACTTC. This codes for CASSLGRLGETQYF.

For this clone: Sequence at one end of the junction differs from germline and may be a read error. The V and J genes are TRBV2 and TRBJ1-6; no clear D gene. Germline CDR1 and CDR2: SNHLY and FYNNEI. There are 19 residues in the CDR3. The CDR3 DNA follows: TGTGCCAGCAGTCAAGCCGGGATCTCCGTAAGCTCCTATAATTCACCCCTCCACTTT. Its protein is CASSQAGISVSSYNSPLHF.

V and J are TRBV5-4 and TRBJ2-7; TRBD2 is a possible D gene (5 bases). This CDR3 is 12 amino acids long. Germline lookup yields CDR1 SGHNT and CDR2 YYREEE (reference sequence). Between the trimmed V and J ends, which lost 1 base and 6 bases, there was a span of 8 bases. CDR3 amino acids: CASSLNGVEQYF. CDR3 DNA sequence: TGTGCCAGCAGCTTGAACGGGGTCGAGCAGTACTTC.

The chain has TRBV7-3 and TRBJ1-6; 10 nucleotides line up with TRBD1. Germline CDR1 SGHTA, CDR2 FQGTGA. Trimming removed 5 bases from V and 6 bases from J; junction bases left unmatched: 4. CDR3 length equals 15 residues. The CDR3 DNA reads as TGTGCCAGCAGCGCCAGGGACAGGGGTAATTCACCCCTCCACTTT. It codes for CASSARDRGNSPLHF.

The CDR3 DNA reads TGTGCCAGCAGTACGCGGGGGGGCAACACCGGGGAGCTGTTTTTT. Residues: CASSTRGGNTGELFF. The chain links TRBV27 to TRBJ2-2; 9 bases fit TRBD2. CDR1 MNHEY and CDR2 SMNVEV come from the germline V gene (reference sequence). The CDR3 runs to 15 residues. V shed 5 bases, J shed 2 bases, and the junction held 3 bases outside the gene matches.

The rearrangement joins TRBV28 to TRBJ2-4; 7 positions agree with TRBD2. Losses at the gene ends were 7 bases for V and 10 bases for J; bases not matched to a gene: 4. This CDR3 spans 11 amino acids. Germline loops: CDR1 MDHEN, CDR2 SYDVKM. In nucleotides, the CDR3 is TGTGCCAGCACCAATAGCGGGATTCAGTACTTC. Amino acids: CASTNSGIQYF. Full variable domain (missing parts from reference TRBV28 and TRBJ2-4): DVKVTQSSRYLVKRTGEKVFLECVQDMDHENMFWYRQDPGLGLRLIYFSYDVKMKEKGDIPEGYSVSREKKERFSLILESASTNQTSMYLCASTNSGIQYFGAGTRLSVL.

The chain has TRBV6-1 and TRBJ1-5; D call uncertain. Germline loops: CDR1 MNHNS, CDR2 SASEGT. The CDR3 covers 13 residues. The germline V and J ends were trimmed by 7 bases and 0 bases, with 7 bases remaining between them. The CDR3 coding sequence is TGTGCCAGCACCGGGTATAGCAATCAGCCCCAGCATTTT. This translates into CASTGYSNQPQHF.

In its sample, this clone was seen a few times. The rearrangement uses TRBV20-1 and TRBJ1-2, with D unresolved. This CDR3 comprises 11 residues. CDR1 and CDR2 (germline): DFQATT, SNEGSKA (reference sequence). Between the trimmed V and J ends, which lost 7 bases and 5 bases, there was a span of 11 bases. The CDR3 nucleotides read TGCAGTGTTACCGGGGTGTATGGCTACACCTTC. The encoded protein is CSVTGVYGYTF.

V gene TRBV7-8 combines with J gene TRBJ1-1, with a weak D call TRBD1 (5 bases). The V and J ends lost 3 bases and 4 bases respectively, with 9 bases between them. From germline, CDR1 is SGHVS and CDR2 FQNEAQ. The CDR3 consists of 13 residues. The CDR3 protein is CASSLGGGTEAFF. The CDR3 nucleotides are TGTGCCAGCAGCTTGGGGGGAGGCACTGAAGCTTTCTTT.

The chain uses TRBV28 and TRBJ1-2, with D perhaps TRBD1 (5 bases). The CDR3 length is 15 residues. Germline V gene data show CDR1 as MDHEN and CDR2 as SYDVKM. Trimming took 7 bases from V and 7 from J, leaving 22 bases between them. CDR3: CASTSPGGSWAGYTF. CDR3 nucleotides: TGTGCCAGCACCTCCCCGGGGGGATCTTGGGCTGGCTACACCTTC.

This chain links TRBV11-1 with TRBJ1-6; D is ambiguous. The germline CDR1 and CDR2 sequences are SGHAT and FQDESV (reference sequence). V dropped 2 bases and J dropped 7 bases, with 18 bases sitting between them. The CDR3 runs 17 residues. In DNA form, the CDR3 reads TGTGCCAGCAGCTTACGTCGCCCGAGGTCGAACAATTCACCCCTCCACTTT. Translated: CASSLRRPRSNNSPLHF.

The J gene is TRBJ2-1, the V gene TRBV30, with TRBD2 identical over 9 bases. Germline CDR1 is GTSNPN and CDR2 is SVGIG (reference sequence). The V gene end was trimmed by 1 base and the J gene end by 4 bases; junction bases not matched to a gene: 2. The CDR3 has 14 amino acids. CDR3 sequence reads: CAWSAAGGYNEQFF. CDR3 coding DNA: TGTGCCTGGAGTGCAGCGGGGGGATACAATGAGCAGTTCTTC.